These T cell receptor beta chains were read from a single sample in a study of cytomegalovirus exposure and HLA in healthy donors. Using immunoSEQ multiplex PCR, the repertoire was profiled, and TCRdb retains in-frame clones only, with some absent. The sample contains some 98,000 clones, around 88% of which appear only once. Material: PBMCs. These receptors were collected from a woman aged 25 to 45 in good health and CMV-seronegative. Each CDR3 is given with its conserved first and last residue.

v_gene	j_gene	CDR3aa
TRBV27	TRBJ1-2	CASRQGGAVGGGYTF
TRBV7-8	TRBJ2-7	CASSLVSGGTYEQYF
TRBV7-9	TRBJ2-2	CASSVFGGDTGELFF
TRBV9	TRBJ1-2	CASSVLGQGAEGYTF
TRBV5-1	TRBJ1-4	CASSLPDRTNEKLFF
TRBV7-9	TRBJ2-7	CASSSSERGEQYF
TRBV5-1	TRBJ1-2	CASSWTGGEGYTF
TRBV19	TRBJ2-4	CASSTRGAKNIQYF
TRBV5-4	TRBJ1-1	CASRRGGYTEAFF
TRBV14	TRBJ2-3	CASRPTGDPDTQYF
TRBV11-2	TRBJ2-5	CASSRTGIETQYF
TRBV29-1	TRBJ1-1	CSAGDRVSSNTEAFF
TRBV7-8	TRBJ2-1	CASSSTGTRRSEQFF
TRBV6-6	TRBJ1-2	CASSRTRQGTYGYTF
TRBV9	TRBJ2-1	CASSLDRDRGNNEQFF
TRBV6-1	TRBJ2-6	CASSVRTSGGSEGANVLTF
TRBV10-3	TRBJ2-7	CAISDGQGKKAQYF
TRBV4-1	TRBJ2-1	CASSHNWASGFNEQFF
TRBV19	TRBJ2-7	CASRTSGTYEQYF